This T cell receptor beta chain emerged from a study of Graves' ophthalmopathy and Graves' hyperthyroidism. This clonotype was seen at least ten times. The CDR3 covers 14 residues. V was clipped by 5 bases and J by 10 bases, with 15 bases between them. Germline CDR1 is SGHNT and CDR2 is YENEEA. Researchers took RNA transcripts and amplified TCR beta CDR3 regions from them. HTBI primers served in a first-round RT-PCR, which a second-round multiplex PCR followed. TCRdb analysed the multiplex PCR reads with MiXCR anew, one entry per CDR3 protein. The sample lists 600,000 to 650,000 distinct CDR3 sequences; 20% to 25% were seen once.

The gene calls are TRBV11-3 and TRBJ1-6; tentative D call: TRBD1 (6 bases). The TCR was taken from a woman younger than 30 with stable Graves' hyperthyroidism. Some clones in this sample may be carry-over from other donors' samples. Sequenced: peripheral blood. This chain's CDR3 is CASSLYGQQSPLHF. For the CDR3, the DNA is TGTGCCAGCAGCCTGTACGGACAGCAATCACCCCTCCACTTT.